Below are 5 T cell receptor beta chains sequenced from a single sample in a study of tumor T cells in aggressive B-cell lymphoma. Profiling relied on immunoSEQ multiplex PCR, and the TCRdb table lists in-frame clones only, not all of them. The data contain about 400 clones, approximately 94% of them singletons. Sequenced input: tumor tissue. These receptors were collected from an adult with diffuse large B cell lymphoma.

V and J are TRBV5-1 and TRBJ2-1, with 10 positions matching TRBD2. Germline assignment: CDR1 SGHRS and CDR2 YFSETQ. With V trimmed by 8 bases and J by 7 bases, 6 bases remained unmatched. This CDR3 has 13 amino acids. The CDR3 sequence is CASTSGISNEQFF. CDR3 sequence (DNA): TGCGCCAGTACTAGCGGGATATCAAATGAGCAGTTCTTC.

The CDR3 sequence is CASSVLSVGANVLTF. The DNA of the CDR3 is TGTGCCAGCAGCGTATTATCTGTGGGGGCCAACGTCCTGACTTTC. J is TRBJ2-6 and V is TRBV9, with D hard to call. There are 15 residues in the CDR3. The V end lost 1 base, the J end lost 4 bases, and 9 bases lay between the germline ends. The germline V gene has CDR1 SGDLS and CDR2 YYNGEE.

V is TRBV4-1 and J is TRBJ2-1; the D gene is possibly TRBD2 (5 bases). The CDR3 totals 14 residues. V was pared by 4 bases and J by 6 bases, with 13 bases between. Per germline, CDR1 MGHRA and CDR2 YSYEKL. CDR3 nucleotides: TGCGCCAGCAGCCCTCCCATGACTATCAATGAGCAGTTCTTC. Its translation is CASSPPMTINEQFF.

This chain links TRBV6-5 with TRBJ2-5, with a tentative D call TRBD2 (6 bases). The V gene's germline CDR1 is MNHEY and CDR2 SVGAGI. Trimming shortened V by 4 bases and J by 11 bases, and 14 bases separated the two germline ends. The length of the CDR3 is 12 residues. The CDR3 here is CASSFLTGEQYF. The CDR3, as DNA: TGTGCCAGCAGTTTTCTTACGGGGGAGCAGTACTTC.

The rearrangement links TRBV7-8 to TRBJ2-7, with a weak D call TRBD2 (7 bases). Germline V gene data show CDR1 as SGHVS and CDR2 as FQNEAQ. The CDR3 is 14 amino acids. V was shortened by 3 bases and J by 6 bases, with 15 bases between the two germline ends. CDR3 in DNA: TGTGCCAGCAGCTTGGGGGGGGCCCTAAGCGAGCAGTACTTC. This translates into CASSLGGALSEQYF.